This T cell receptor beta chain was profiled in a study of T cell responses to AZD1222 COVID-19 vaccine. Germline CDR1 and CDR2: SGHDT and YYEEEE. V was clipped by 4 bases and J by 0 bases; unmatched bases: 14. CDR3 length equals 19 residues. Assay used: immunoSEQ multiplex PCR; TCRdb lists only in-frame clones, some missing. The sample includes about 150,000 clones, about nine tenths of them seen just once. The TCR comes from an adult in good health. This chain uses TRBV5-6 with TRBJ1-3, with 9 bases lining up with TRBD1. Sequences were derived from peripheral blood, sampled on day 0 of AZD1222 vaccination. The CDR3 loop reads CASSLMGQGSFSSGNTIYF. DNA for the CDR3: TGTGCCAGCAGCCTGATGGGACAGGGATCATTTTCCTCTGGAAACACCATATATTTT.